The 32 T cell receptor beta chains given below trace back to one sample, sequenced in a study of blood T cells in healthy people across ages. It was with a sample-barcoded 5' primer and a J-beta primer mix that a second PCR of roughly 6 to 11 cycles was run. TCRdb re-derived calls from the 5' RACE reads in MiXCR, one entry per CDR3 protein. The table includes roughly 410,000 distinct CDR3 sequences, 45% to 60% detected once. Sequenced: blood. All receptors derive from a man in his 60s in good health.

This chain links TRBV10-3 with TRBJ2-3, with 7 bases fitting TRBD1. V gave up 7 bases and J gave up 2 bases; unmatched junction bases: 6. Germline-derived CDR1 and CDR2 are ENHRY and SYGVKD. This CDR3 contains 14 residues. As DNA, the CDR3 is TGTGCCATCAAGCCGGGGACAGACACAGATACGCAGTATTTT. Protein product: CAIKPGTDTDTQYF.

J is TRBJ2-5 and V is TRBV4-3; 10 bases align to TRBD1. J was trimmed by 2 bases and V by 1 base; bases with no gene match: 7. CDR1 and CDR2 (germline): LGHNA, YSLEER. The CDR3 totals 17 residues. CDR3 region: CASSQGMGQGRQETQYF. The CDR3 bases are TGCGCCAGCAGCCAAGGGATGGGACAGGGGAGGCAAGAGACCCAGTACTTC.

The V gene is TRBV20-1, the J gene TRBJ2-1, with TRBD1 matching over 7 bases. CDR1 and CDR2 from the germline V gene are DFQATT and SNEGSKA (reference sequence). The CDR3 spans 16 residues. J lost 0 bases, V lost 6 bases, and 11 bases had no gene match. CDR3 coding DNA: TGCAGTGCCAACGACAGGGTCGCCAGCTCCTACAATGAGCAGTTCTTC. As protein: CSANDRVASSYNEQFF.

The rearrangement links TRBV11-2 to TRBJ2-7; 12 positions match TRBD2. V lost 5 bases and J lost 5; bases outside the gene matches: 13. CDR1 is SGHAT, CDR2 FQNNGV, per germline. The CDR3 contains 17 residues. The CDR3 nucleotides read TGTGCCAGCAGCAGAGGACTAGCGGGGAAAGAGGCCCACGAGCAGTACTTC. This codes for CASSRGLAGKEAHEQYF.

V is TRBV3-1 and J is TRBJ2-7, with TRBD1 identical over 7 bases. Germline V gene data show CDR1 as LGHDT and CDR2 as YNNKEL (reference sequence). CDR3 length equals 15 residues. V was clipped by 0 bases and J by 5 bases; unmatched bases: 7. This CDR3 reads CASSQDFTDRDEQYF. As DNA, the CDR3 is TGTGCCAGCAGCCAAGACTTTACTGACAGGGACGAGCAGTACTTC.

This clonotype was observed a few times. The chain uses TRBV7-2 and TRBJ2-5; 9 nucleotides match TRBD2. Per germline, CDR1 SGHTA and CDR2 FQGNSA. The CDR3 totals 16 residues. The trim removed 5 bases at V and 0 bases at J, leaving 7 bases unmatched. The CDR3 is CASSRTSEGYQETQYF. CDR3 in DNA: TGTGCCAGCAGCCGGACTAGCGAGGGGTACCAAGAGACCCAGTACTTC. Based on the CDR3 plus reference TRBV7-2 and TRBJ2-5, the full variable domain is GAGVSQSPSNKVTEKGKDVELRCDPISGHTALYWYRQSLGQGLEFLIYFQGNSAPDKSGLPSDRFSAERTGGSVSTLTIQRTQQEDSAVYLCASSRTSEGYQETQYFGPGTRLLVL.

Only a few counts were recorded for this clonotype. The V and J genes are TRBV24-1 and TRBJ1-5; D gene ambiguous. Trimming left V 4 bases short and J 5 bases short, with 20 bases between. CDR3 length equals 17 residues. CDR1 is KGHDR and CDR2 is SFDVKD in the germline V gene. This chain's CDR3 is CATSDSAVSRRDQPQHF. CDR3 nucleotide sequence: TGTGCCACCAGTGACTCCGCTGTATCACGGAGGGATCAGCCCCAGCATTTT.

This chain joins TRBV3-1 and TRBJ1-2; tentative D call: TRBD1 (5 bases). From germline, CDR1 is LGHDT and CDR2 YNNKEL (reference sequence). The CDR3 consists of 12 residues. Trimming took 1 base from V and 7 from J, leaving 7 bases between them. CDR3 in amino acids: CASSQGRAGYTF. The CDR3 coding sequence is TGTGCCAGCAGCCAAGGCAGGGCTGGCTACACCTTC.

The rearrangement uses TRBV20-1 and TRBJ2-7; 11 nucleotides line up with TRBD2. The CDR3 runs to 15 residues. V lost 5 bases to trimming and J lost 2 bases; unmatched junction nucleotides: 8. Germline loops: CDR1 DFQATT, CDR2 SNEGSKA (reference sequence). The CDR3 region has the DNA TGCAGTGCTTCTCCTTCTAGCGGGGGGACCTACGAGCAGTACTTC. Translated, it gives CSASPSSGGTYEQYF.

This chain connects TRBV4-1 to TRBJ2-7; D is uncertain. V lost 1 base and J 0 bases, leaving 7 bases between the germline ends. The length of the CDR3 is 14 residues. CDR1 and CDR2 (germline): MGHRA, YSYEKL. CDR3 coding DNA: TGCGCCAGCAGCCAAGCGGCAGGCTCCTACGAGCAGTACTTC. This codes for CASSQAAGSYEQYF.

The chain joins TRBV6-5 to TRBJ2-7, with D possibly being TRBD1 (6 bases). The V end lost 2 bases, the J end lost 7 bases, and 15 bases lay between the germline ends. Germline CDR1 is MNHEY and CDR2 is SVGAGI. The CDR3 consists of 14 residues. DNA of the CDR3: TGTGCCAGCAGTTACGGACCGGGACACGGGGAGCAGTACTTC. It specifies CASSYGPGHGEQYF.

The chain joins TRBV9 to TRBJ1-2; D gene uncertain. V was cut by 3 bases and J by 4 bases, with 16 bases left in between. This CDR3 is 15 amino acids long. CDR1 and CDR2 (germline): SGDLS, YYNGEE. The CDR3 DNA sequence: TGTGCCAGCAGCGATTTTCGGGGAGGAACCTATGGCTACACCTTC. This codes for CASSDFRGGTYGYTF.

In this sample, this clonotype turned up a few times. The chain recombines TRBV4-2 with TRBJ1-4; weak D call: TRBD1 (5 bases). Germline-derived CDR1 and CDR2 are LGHNA and YNFKEQ. There are 12 residues in the CDR3. The V end lost 3 bases, the J end lost 8 bases, and 7 bases lay between the germline ends. CDR3 amino acids: CASSQGREKLFF. In DNA, the CDR3 is TGTGCCAGCAGCCAGGGACGGGAAAAACTGTTTTTT.

The chain recombines TRBV3-1 with TRBJ2-6; D unresolved. The CDR3 length is 17 residues. Germline CDR1 LGHDT, CDR2 YNNKEL (reference sequence). Trimming stripped 0 bases from V and 0 bases from J, with 9 bases between. CDR3 sequence reads: CASSQESRSSGANVLTF. In DNA form, the CDR3 reads TGTGCCAGCAGCCAAGAGTCCAGGAGCTCTGGGGCCAACGTCCTGACTTTC.

The chain recombines TRBV28 with TRBJ1-2, with 7 bases lining up with TRBD1. J lost 6 bases, V lost 9 bases, and 13 bases had no gene match. The CDR3 covers 14 residues. The V gene's germline CDR1 is MDHEN and CDR2 SYDVKM. For the CDR3, the DNA is TGTGCCAGTTTCTCTACCGGGACAGAAGATGGCTACACCTTC. Translation gives CASFSTGTEDGYTF.

The rearrangement joins TRBV28 to TRBJ2-7, with 14 bases matching TRBD2. Germline trimming cut 6 bases from V and 0 bases from J; bases unmatched to any gene: 1. CDR1 is MDHEN and CDR2 is SYDVKM in the germline V gene. This CDR3 spans 15 amino acids. CDR3 sequence: CASSGTSGGSYEQYF. CDR3 DNA sequence: TGTGCCAGCAGCGGGACTAGCGGGGGCTCCTACGAGCAGTACTTC.

Regarding this clonotype: A much more abundant neighbour one base away suggests this may be a read error. This chain connects TRBV5-1 to TRBJ1-1; no clear D gene. The CDR3 extends over 15 amino acids. Trimming took off 4 bases at V and 2 bases at J, with 15 bases between the two ends. Germline V gene data show CDR1 as SGHRS and CDR2 as YFSETQ. CDR3 in DNA: TGCGCCAGCAGCCCCCGGCTGAATCTCAACACTGAAGCTTTCTTT. Translated, it gives CASSPRLNLNTEAFF. Full variable domain (rest looked up from reference TRBV5-1 and TRBJ1-1): KAGVTQTPRYLIKTRGQQVTLSCSPISGHRSVSWYQQTPGQGLQFLFEYFSETQRNKGNFPGRFSGRQFSNSRSEMNVSTLELGDSALYLCASSPRLNLNTEAFFGQGTRLTVV.

This sequence joins TRBV20-1 and TRBJ2-7; a possible D gene is TRBD2 (5 bases). The J call is uncertain, as TRBJ2-5 better fits the DNA end. This CDR3 comprises 12 residues. Germline V gene sequence: CDR1 DFQATT, CDR2 SNEGSKA (reference sequence). The CDR3 nucleotides are TGCAGTGCTAGGTCGGCGGGAGAGACCCAGTACTTC. This encodes CSARSAGETQYF.

The chain combines TRBV20-1 with TRBJ2-1; TRBD2 matches 10 bases. With 5 bases clipped from V and 7 bases from J, the junction kept 5 bases outside the gene matches. The CDR3 totals 13 residues. Germline values: CDR1 DFQATT, CDR2 SNEGSKA (reference sequence). The CDR3 sequence: CSALAGVLNEQFF. In DNA, the CDR3 is TGCAGTGCTCTAGCGGGAGTCTTGAATGAGCAGTTCTTC.

The chain carries TRBV10-3 and TRBJ2-1; 10 bases agree with TRBD2. CDR3 length: 13 residues. The V gene's germline CDR1 is ENHRY and CDR2 SYGVKD. The ends lost 10 bases at V and 5 bases at J; junction bases unmatched: 5. CDR3 DNA: TGTGCCAGCAGCGGGGGGGCCCACAATGAGCAGTTCTTC. Translated: CASSGGAHNEQFF.

The genes are TRBV7-2 and TRBJ2-1, with 9 bases that match TRBD1. This CDR3 contains 13 residues. Germline-derived CDR1 and CDR2 are SGHTA and FQGNSA. V was clipped by 8 bases and J by 7 bases; unmatched bases: 6. In DNA, the CDR3 is TGTGCCAGCGGAGGGACAGGGAGGAATGAGCAGTTCTTC. Encoded protein: CASGGTGRNEQFF.

This clonotype was observed a handful of times. The rearrangement uses TRBV20-1 and TRBJ1-6, with unresolved D. From germline, CDR1 is DFQATT and CDR2 SNEGSKA (reference sequence). This CDR3 contains 14 residues. Between the trimmed V and J ends, which lost 1 base and 6 bases, there was a span of 10 bases. For the CDR3, the DNA is TGCAGTGCTAGAGCTGAGAATAGTAATTCACCCCTCCACTTT. This translates into CSARAENSNSPLHF.

V usage is TRBV5-1 and J usage is TRBJ1-1; D gene ambiguous. The CDR3 has 14 residues. The V gene lost 0 bases and the J gene lost 1 base, with 7 bases spanning the gap. Germline values: CDR1 SGHRS, CDR2 YFSETQ. CDR3 sequence reads: CASSLGTSNTEAFF. In nucleotides, the CDR3 is TGCGCCAGCAGCTTGGGAACATCGAACACTGAAGCTTTCTTT.

The gene calls are TRBV11-2 and TRBJ2-3, with D hard to call. This CDR3 comprises 12 residues. Trimming cost V 8 bases and J 6 bases, with 12 bases left between them. Germline V lookup: CDR1 SGHAT, CDR2 FQNNGV. The CDR3 region has the DNA TGTGCCAGCGCCCTAAGAGCGGATACGCAGTATTTT. This codes for CASALRADTQYF. The full variable domain, completed using reference TRBV11-2 and TRBJ2-3, is EAGVAQSPRYKIIEKRQSVAFWCNPISGHATLYWYQQILGQGPKLLIQFQNNGVVDDSQLPKDRFSAERLKGVDSTLKIQPAKLEDSAVYLCASALRADTQYFGPGTRLTVL.

This clonotype has only a few counts. The rearrangement links TRBV29-1 to TRBJ2-5; a weak D match, TRBD2 (5 bases). The germline gives CDR1 SQVTM, CDR2 ANQGSEA. The CDR3 has 12 residues. The CDR3 DNA sequence: TGCAGTGCCCGGGCCGAGGGAGAGACCCAGTACTTC. This encodes CSARAEGETQYF.

The chain is built from TRBV28 and TRBJ2-3; the match to TRBD2 covers 11 bases. This CDR3 comprises 17 residues. The V and J ends lost 3 bases and 0 bases, in that order; junction bases with no gene match: 5. The germline V gene has CDR1 MDHEN and CDR2 SYDVKM. This CDR3 is CASSFGLAGGSTDTQYF. CDR3 sequence (DNA): TGTGCCAGCAGTTTTGGGTTAGCGGGGGGGAGCACAGATACGCAGTATTTT.

The chain joins TRBV28 to TRBJ2-4, with D possibly being TRBD1 (6 bases). CDR3 length: 16 amino acids. Trimming removed 1 base at V and 0 bases at J, with 10 bases between. Germline CDR1 is MDHEN and CDR2 is SYDVKM. The CDR3, as DNA: TGTGCCAGCAGTTTATCAAGGGACATAGCCAAAAACATTCAGTACTTC. This gives the protein CASSLSRDIAKNIQYF.

The chain uses TRBV7-9 and TRBJ2-1, with D maybe TRBD1 (6 bases). The V gene lost 1 base and the J gene lost 2 bases, with 12 bases spanning the gap. The CDR3 length is 16 residues. Germline V lookup: CDR1 SEHNR, CDR2 FQNEAQ (reference sequence). The chain's CDR3 is CASSLDGGLAYNEQFF. CDR3 DNA sequence: TGTGCCAGCAGCTTAGATGGGGGCCTTGCCTACAATGAGCAGTTCTTC.

A word on this clonotype: One junction end does not reproduce the germline sequence, and a read error may be involved. The gene calls are TRBV3-1 and TRBJ2-4, with 7 bases fitting TRBD2. The CDR3 length is 15 residues. The germline CDR1 and CDR2 sequences are LGHDT and YNNKEL (reference sequence). CDR3 bases: TGTGCCAGCAGCCAAGGAGCGGGGCCCCAAAACATTCGGTACTTC. It yields the protein CASSQGAGPQNIRYF.

This clonotype was seen more than once but under ten times. The rearrangement uses TRBV4-2 and TRBJ2-1; tentative D call: TRBD2 (5 bases). The CDR3 length is 12 residues. V was cut by 3 bases and J by 10 bases, with 10 bases left in between. Germline lookup yields CDR1 LGHNA and CDR2 YNFKEQ. This CDR3 reads CASSHLRGEQFF. CDR3 bases: TGTGCCAGCAGCCACTTGAGAGGGGAGCAGTTCTTC.

This chain uses TRBV20-1 with TRBJ2-3, with 10 nucleotides matching TRBD2. Germline loops: CDR1 DFQATT, CDR2 SNEGSKA (reference sequence). This CDR3 is built from 19 residues. V trimming: 0 bases; J trimming: 3 bases; junction bases outside the gene matches: 15. The CDR3 loop reads CSARDTTLAGEGGTDTQYF. CDR3 coding DNA: TGCAGTGCTAGAGATACCACCCTAGCGGGAGAGGGAGGGACAGATACGCAGTATTTT.

The rearrangement links TRBV27 to TRBJ2-7; D may be TRBD2 (5 bases). Germline CDR1 and CDR2: MNHEY and SMNVEV (reference sequence). V lost 2 bases and J 6 bases, leaving 14 bases between the germline ends. The CDR3 extends over 14 amino acids. This CDR3 is CASSLIASRSEQYF. The CDR3 region has the DNA TGTGCCAGCAGTTTAATCGCTAGCCGGAGCGAGCAGTACTTC.